Below, 25 T cell receptor beta chains from the same sample are listed, as sequenced in a study of human T cells and chemical hapten exposure. The time point is: patch test 2, 6 weeks after DPC sensitization. Treatment given: therapeutic diphenylcyclopropenone sensitization with weekly scalp DPC. TCRdb re-called the RACE reads with MiXCR, one entry per CDR3 protein. Of over 100,000 distinct CDR3 sequences in the sample, 9% to 9.5% are singletons; the top ten hold about 3.4%. The source was whole blood, collected in connection with sensitization to the hapten diphenylcyclopropenone (DPC). These receptors originate from a woman aged 40 to 49 with alopecia areata. Some clones in this sample may be carry-over from other donors' samples.

This clonotype was picked up many times. This chain joins TRBV7-2 and TRBJ2-7; 8 nucleotides match TRBD1. V shed 5 bases and J 0 bases; nucleotides not matched to a gene: 6. The CDR3 has 15 amino acids. The germline CDR1 and CDR2 sequences are SGHTA and FQGNSA. CDR3: CASSIRTGSSYEQYF. CDR3 DNA: TGTGCCAGCAGCATACGGACAGGGTCCTCCTACGAGCAGTACTTC.

This chain joins TRBV10-2 and TRBJ1-2; 10 bases align to TRBD1. V was clipped by 6 bases and J by 2 bases; unmatched bases: 9. Germline V CDR1 and CDR2: WSHSY, SAAADI. The CDR3 contains 16 residues. CDR3 DNA: TGCGCCAGCAGAGGGGTGACAGGGGGCGAGAACTATGGCTACACCTTC. Protein: CASRGVTGGENYGYTF.

This clonotype turned up a few times. The gene calls are TRBV4-1 and TRBJ2-5, with D uncertain. Trimming left V 2 bases short and J 5 bases short, with 15 bases between. The CDR3 consists of 15 residues. Germline CDR1 is MGHRA and CDR2 is YSYEKL. CDR3 DNA sequence: TGCGCCAGCAGCCAAAGTACCCAAGTAGGGGAGACCCAGTACTTC. As protein: CASSQSTQVGETQYF.

The sample holds a few counts of this clonotype. The chain is built from TRBV7-2 and TRBJ2-7, with D perhaps being TRBD1 or TRBD2 (5 bases each). V was clipped by 4 bases and J by 3 bases, with 16 bases between them. Germline loops: CDR1 SGHTA, CDR2 FQGNSA. The CDR3 runs 15 residues. The CDR3 region has the DNA TGTGCCAGCAGCTCGTACCGGGACGGATACTACGAGCAGTACTTC. Residues: CASSSYRDGYYEQYF.

This clonotype was counted many times. This chain uses TRBV24-1 with TRBJ2-7; D possibly corresponds to TRBD1 (5 bases). Deletions cut 4 bases from V and 9 bases from J, with 15 bases between. The CDR3 is 13 amino acids. Germline lookup yields CDR1 KGHDR and CDR2 SFDVKD. Here the CDR3 reads CATSDRQPDGQYF. The CDR3, as DNA: TGTGCCACCAGTGACAGACAGCCCGACGGGCAGTACTTC.

This clonotype was counted ten times or more. The rearrangement links TRBV9 to TRBJ1-2, with 7 bases aligning to TRBD1. Germline CDR1 is SGDLS and CDR2 is YYNGEE. The CDR3 is 14 residues long. The junction had 13 bases not matched to a gene; V was cut back by 4 bases and J by 10 bases. In DNA, the CDR3 is TGTGCCAGCAGCAAGACCGGGACAGATGCTGACTACACCTTC. Its protein product is CASSKTGTDADYTF.

Many counts were recorded for this clonotype. This chain connects TRBV7-8 to TRBJ2-5; TRBD2 agrees at 11 bases. The CDR3 runs 15 residues. The V and J ends lost 5 bases and 1 base, in that order; junction bases with no gene match: 3. CDR1 is SGHVS and CDR2 is FQNEAQ in the germline V gene. CDR3 coding DNA: TGTGCCAGCAGCGTTAGCGGGGGGGCCCAAGAGACCCAGTACTTC. Translating gives CASSVSGGAQETQYF.

This chain connects TRBV21-1 to TRBJ1-5. TRBV21-1 is flagged as a pseudogene. This CDR3 region has 14 residues. The CDR3 spells CASSKALWVQPQHF. CDR3 nucleotides: TGTGCCAGCAGCAAAGCGCTATGGGTGCAGCCCCAGCATTTT.

The CDR3 region is CASSYGPWDTQYF. In DNA, the CDR3 is TGTGCCAGCAGTTACGGGCCCTGGGATACGCAGTATTTT. J is TRBJ2-3 and V is TRBV6-2 or TRBV6-3; no firm D call. Trimming stripped 2 bases from V and 6 bases from J, with 9 bases between. Germline V gene lookup returns CDR1 MNHEY and CDR2 SVGEGT. The CDR3 consists of 13 residues.

A few counts support this clonotype. This chain joins TRBV6-2 or TRBV6-3 and TRBJ2-7, with 10 positions matching TRBD2. Germline V gene sequence: CDR1 MNHEY, CDR2 SVGEGT. CDR3 length: 16 amino acids. V was clipped by 2 bases and J by 2 bases; unmatched bases: 6. The CDR3 is CASSYPLAGATYEQYF. CDR3 coding DNA: TGTGCCAGCAGTTACCCCCTAGCGGGGGCTACCTACGAGCAGTACTTC.

This clonotype was observed at least ten times. The V gene is TRBV7-3, the J gene TRBJ2-3; perhaps D is TRBD1 or TRBD2 (5 bases each). Germline CDR1 reads SGHTA; CDR2 reads FQGTGA. Trimming pared 1 base from V and 10 bases from J, leaving 15 bases between. This CDR3 contains 14 residues. CDR3 region: CASSLRGALEPQYF. The CDR3 region has the DNA TGTGCCAGCAGCTTAAGAGGGGCCCTCGAGCCGCAGTATTTT.

This clonotype occurred many times. The rearrangement uses TRBV4-1 and TRBJ2-5; either TRBD1 or TRBD2 may fit D (6 bases each). The V end was cut by 0 bases, the J end by 1 base, with 12 bases between. Germline loops: CDR1 MGHRA, CDR2 YSYEKL. The CDR3 is 16 residues long. DNA of the CDR3: TGCGCCAGCAGCCAAGAAGGGGGACTTTTCCAAGAGACCCAGTACTTC. Translated: CASSQEGGLFQETQYF.

This chain uses TRBV5-1 with TRBJ2-1; TRBD2 aligns across 14 bases. The V gene end was trimmed by 4 bases and the J gene end by 3 bases; junction bases not matched to a gene: 9. This CDR3 is 18 amino acids long. Germline CDR1 SGHRS, CDR2 YFSETQ. CDR3 in amino acids: CASSTQTSGGVVYNEQFF. The CDR3 bases are TGCGCCAGCAGCACCCAGACTAGCGGGGGGGTGGTCTACAATGAGCAGTTCTTC.

This clonotype was seen more than once but under ten times. The V and J genes are TRBV6-2 or TRBV6-3 and TRBJ1-5, with TRBD1 as a possible D gene (5 bases). Per the germline V gene, CDR1 is MNHEY and CDR2 is SVGEGT. The CDR3 has 16 residues. The V and J ends lost 4 bases and 3 bases respectively, with 16 bases between them. The CDR3, as DNA: TGTGCCAGCAGTTCCCACTTAGGGACCAACAATCAGCCCCAGCATTTT. This sequence encodes CASSSHLGTNNQPQHF.

This chain connects TRBV28 to TRBJ2-7, with a weak D call TRBD1 (5 bases). This CDR3 is built from 14 residues. The V gene lost 1 base and the J gene lost 3 bases, with 10 bases spanning the gap. Germline V gene data show CDR1 as MDHEN and CDR2 as SYDVKM. The CDR3 reads CASSLSAGYYEQYF. The CDR3, as DNA: TGTGCCAGCAGTTTATCGGCAGGGTACTACGAGCAGTACTTC.

V and J are TRBV6-2 or TRBV6-3 and TRBJ2-7; D is unresolved. Trimming cost V 9 bases and J 0 bases, with 15 bases left between them. CDR3 length: 14 residues. In germline, CDR1 is MNHEY, CDR2 SVGEGT. CDR3 sequence: CASSQSTSSYEQYF. DNA of the CDR3: TGTGCCAGTAGTCAATCAACCAGCTCCTACGAGCAGTACTTC.

In this sample, this clonotype turned up once. The chain has TRBV28 and TRBJ1-1; no firm D call. Germline CDR1 MDHEN, CDR2 SYDVKM. V dropped 9 bases and J dropped 4 bases, with 9 bases sitting between them. The CDR3 length is 11 residues. CDR3 region: CASAWATEAFF. For the CDR3, the DNA is TGTGCCAGTGCATGGGCCACTGAAGCTTTCTTT.

The sample holds many counts of this clonotype. The genes are TRBV29-1 and TRBJ2-1, with D unclear. CDR1 and CDR2 from the germline V gene are SQVTM and ANQGSEA. CDR3 length: 14 amino acids. Trimming took 7 bases from V and 0 from J, leaving 13 bases between them. Written as DNA, the CDR3 is TGCAGCGGCCGGAAATTGAGCTCCTACAATGAGCAGTTCTTC. Its protein is CSGRKLSSYNEQFF.

This clonotype has at least ten counts. The chain couples TRBV16 to TRBJ1-4; unclear D gene. This CDR3 is built from 14 residues. Trimming removed 1 base from V and 10 bases from J, with 13 bases in between. The germline gives CDR1 KGHSY, CDR2 FQNENV. CDR3 DNA sequence: TGTGCCAGCAGCCAATTAGTACGGGGTGGAAAACTGTTTTTT. Translating gives CASSQLVRGGKLFF. Combining the CDR3 with reference TRBV16 and TRBJ1-4 gives the whole variable domain GEEVAQTPKHLVRGEGQKAKLYCAPIKGHSYVFWYQQVLKNEFKFLISFQNENVFDETGMPKERFSAKCLPNSPCSLEIQATKLEDSAVYFCASSQLVRGGKLFFGSGTQLSVL.

This clonotype has a count of ten or more. The chain couples TRBV4-3 to TRBJ2-1, with 7 bases fitting TRBD2. The CDR3 covers 21 residues. Per germline, CDR1 LGHNA and CDR2 YSLEER. Unmatched junction bases numbered 20, after V lost 3 bases and J lost 0 bases. The CDR3, as DNA: TGCGCCAGCAGCCATAGAAACTGGACTAGGATTTTCTTGAGCTCCTACAATGAGCAGTTCTTC. Encoded protein: CASSHRNWTRIFLSSYNEQFF.

Ten or more counts support this clonotype. V gene TRBV20-1 combines with J gene TRBJ2-3; D unclear. Trimming left V 5 bases short and J 6 bases short, with 12 bases between. The germline CDR1 and CDR2 sequences are DFQATT and SNEGSKA (reference sequence). The CDR3 spans 12 residues. CDR3 in amino acids: CSAPRPDDTQYF. The CDR3, as DNA: TGCAGTGCTCCCCGGCCGGATGATACGCAGTATTTT.

This clonotype was detected ten times or more. The chain carries TRBV11-2 and TRBJ2-4, with D possibly matching TRBD1 (6 bases). V lost 2 bases to trimming and J lost 11 bases, with 16 bases between them. This CDR3 region has 14 residues. Germline CDR1 is SGHAT and CDR2 is FQNNGV. This chain's CDR3 is CASSLYSPGTLQYF. The CDR3 DNA is TGTGCCAGCAGCTTATACTCTCCCGGGACACTTCAGTACTTC.

This clonotype was recorded at least ten times. This sequence joins TRBV20-1 and TRBJ2-1, with D possibly TRBD2 on 6 matching bases. The V gene's germline CDR1 is DFQATT and CDR2 SNEGSKA (reference sequence). The CDR3 loop spans 12 amino acids. Deletions cut 5 bases from V and 6 bases from J, with 11 bases between. Written as DNA, the CDR3 is TGCAGTGCTGCAGTTAGCGGCAATGAGCAGTTCTTC. This sequence encodes CSAAVSGNEQFF.

The table lists this clonotype with many counts. J is TRBJ2-5 and V is TRBV20-1; TRBD1 aligns across 11 bases. Unmatched junction bases numbered 13, after V lost 5 bases and J lost 8 bases. The length of the CDR3 is 15 residues. Germline V gives CDR1 DFQATT, CDR2 SNEGSKA (reference sequence). CDR3 amino acids: CSAPSRTGGSPTQYF. The DNA for the CDR3 is TGCAGTGCTCCGAGTAGGACAGGGGGCAGTCCCACCCAGTACTTC.

In this sample, this clonotype turned up many times. V and J are TRBV20-1 and TRBJ1-4; D perhaps matches TRBD1 (5 bases). V was trimmed by 6 bases and J by 8 bases, leaving 16 bases between them. This CDR3 has 13 amino acids. Per the germline V gene, CDR1 is DFQATT and CDR2 is SNEGSKA (reference sequence). The CDR3 region is CSAPRGSHEKLFF. CDR3 in DNA: TGCAGTGCCCCTCGGGGCAGCCACGAAAAACTGTTTTTT.